This T cell receptor beta chain was profiled in a study of blood T cell repertoires in COVID-19. Background on the study: The samples span acute and convalescent COVID-19 from the United States, Italy and Spain.

In the original processing: Reference gene primers were amplified, and this amplification served to estimate nucleated cell counts. The data were produced by immunoSEQ multiplex PCR, yet TCRdb's version contains in-frame clones alone and is incomplete. V and J calls and clone size are copied from that table; D and trimming were computed from the DNA. The sample has 90,000 to 100,000 clones; roughly 82% are singletons. Germline values: CDR1 LNHNV, CDR2 YYDKDF (reference sequence). This CDR3 contains 16 residues. V was trimmed by 4 bases and J by 5 bases, leaving 20 bases between them. This clonotype originated in a man between 65 and 85 years old with active or convalescent COVID-19. The chain joins TRBV15 to TRBJ1-1, with D tentatively TRBD1 (6 bases). The sample was peripheral blood. CDR3 region: CATSTPFGGGGTEAFF. CDR3 nucleotides: TGTGCCACCAGCACCCCCTTCGGAGGGGGGGGAACTGAAGCTTTCTTT.